Below, 22 T cell receptor beta chains from the same sample are listed, as sequenced in a study of blood T cell repertoires in COVID-19. The repertoire was sequenced with immunoSEQ multiplex PCR; TCRdb's copy has only in-frame clones and lacks some. The data contain tens of thousands of clones, under 85% of them singletons. Material: peripheral blood. The receptors derive from a man in his sixties with active COVID-19.

In this sample, this clone turned up once. The rearrangement joins TRBV5-1 to TRBJ2-1; 7 nucleotides match TRBD1. V gave up 5 bases and J gave up 1 base; unmatched junction bases: 15. Germline assignment: CDR1 SGHRS and CDR2 YFSETQ. This CDR3 has 18 amino acids. CDR3 sequence reads: CASRDGDRSTSSYNEQFF. CDR3 nucleotides: TGCGCCAGCAGAGATGGGGACAGATCAACTTCTTCCTACAATGAGCAGTTCTTC.

V is TRBV18 and J is TRBJ2-1; D not certain. In germline, CDR1 is KGHSH, CDR2 LQKENI. With 1 base removed from V and 2 bases from J, the gap between germline ends came to 12 bases. The CDR3 totals 16 residues. The CDR3 spells CASSPRPRQTYNEQFF. The CDR3 DNA sequence: TGTGCCAGCTCACCACGTCCACGCCAGACCTACAATGAGCAGTTCTTC.

This clone was recorded a few times. The chain links TRBV5-1 to TRBJ2-7; the match to TRBD1 covers 7 bases. CDR3 length: 14 residues. Trimming removed 0 bases from V and 2 bases from J; junction bases left unmatched: 2. In germline, CDR1 is SGHRS, CDR2 YFSETQ. The CDR3 reads CASSLGTGAYEQYF. The DNA for the CDR3 is TGCGCCAGCAGCTTGGGGACAGGAGCCTACGAGCAGTACTTC.

V usage is TRBV7-6 and J usage is TRBJ2-3, with D perhaps TRBD1 (7 bases). The CDR3 runs 14 residues. V dropped 5 bases and J dropped 5 bases, with 14 bases sitting between them. Germline CDR1 is SGHVS and CDR2 is FNYEAQ. CDR3 region: CASSQGGLGDTQYF. The CDR3 coding sequence is TGTGCCAGCAGCCAGGGGGGTCTGGGAGATACGCAGTATTTT.

This clone is medium-sized (0.01 to 0.1%) by share. This chain links TRBV2 with TRBJ1-3, with D unclear. V was cut by 5 bases and J by 3 bases, with 5 bases left in between. CDR3 length: 12 amino acids. Germline V lookup: CDR1 SNHLY, CDR2 FYNNEI. Here the CDR3 reads CASSLDGNTIYF. CDR3 coding DNA: TGTGCCAGCAGTCTAGATGGAAACACCATATATTTT.

This clone occurred a few times. The rearrangement uses TRBV30 and TRBJ1-1; D call uncertain. V dropped 0 bases and J dropped 1 base, with 6 bases sitting between them. The CDR3 totals 13 residues. Germline V gene sequence: CDR1 GTSNPN, CDR2 SVGIG (reference sequence). DNA of the CDR3: TGTGCCTGGAGTGTACTACAGAACACTGAAGCTTTCTTT. Protein: CAWSVLQNTEAFF.

The CDR3: CASSSPAMNEQFF. The CDR3 region has the DNA TGTGCCAGCAGCTCGCCCGCGATGAATGAGCAGTTCTTC. The J gene is TRBJ2-1, the V gene TRBV11-3, with D uncertain. The germline V gene encodes CDR1 SGHNT and CDR2 YENEEA. This CDR3 is 13 amino acids long. With 4 bases removed from V and 7 bases from J, the gap between germline ends came to 11 bases.

The chain has TRBV5-8 and TRBJ2-7; 9 bases are a match to TRBD1. Germline V gene sequence: CDR1 SGHTS, CDR2 YDEGEE. V shed 3 bases, J shed 6 bases, and the junction held 4 bases outside the gene matches. This CDR3 is built from 13 residues. The CDR3 reads CASSSRDRVEQYF. CDR3 coding DNA: TGTGCCAGCAGCTCCCGGGACAGGGTCGAGCAGTACTTC.

The chain is built from TRBV29-1 and TRBJ2-1; D might be TRBD2 (7 bases). The germline V and J ends were trimmed by 3 bases and 6 bases, with 18 bases remaining between them. This CDR3 is 15 amino acids long. CDR1 is SQVTM and CDR2 is ANQGSEA in the germline V gene. The CDR3 here is CSVENRWRGGNEQFF. The CDR3 DNA sequence: TGCAGCGTTGAGAATAGGTGGAGGGGGGGCAATGAGCAGTTCTTC.

The chain carries TRBV7-9 and TRBJ2-5; 7 nucleotides agree with TRBD1. J lost 2 bases, V lost 5 bases, and 5 bases had no gene match. The CDR3 has 14 residues. Germline V gene data show CDR1 as SEHNR and CDR2 as FQNEAQ (reference sequence). CDR3 loop: CASSPPGGQETQYF. CDR3 in DNA: TGTGCCAGCAGCCCCCCAGGGGGTCAAGAGACCCAGTACTTC. Full variable domain (missing parts from reference TRBV7-9 and TRBJ2-5): DTGVSQNPRHKITKRGQNVTFRCDPISEHNRLYWYRQTLGQGPEFLTYFQNEAQLEKSRLLSDRFSAERPKGSFSTLEIQRTEQGDSAMYLCASSPPGGQETQYFGPGTRLLVL.

V usage is TRBV29-1 and J usage is TRBJ2-1; 8 nucleotides agree with TRBD1. The V segment lost 7 bases and the J segment 6 bases; nucleotides outside the gene matches: 11. Germline V lookup: CDR1 SQVTM, CDR2 ANQGSEA. There are 14 residues in the CDR3. CDR3: CSATPRGLVNEQFF. In DNA form, the CDR3 reads TGCAGCGCTACCCCCAGGGGGCTCGTCAATGAGCAGTTCTTC.

This chain uses TRBV27 with TRBJ1-1; D ambiguous. Germline-derived CDR1 and CDR2 are MNHEY and SMNVEV (reference sequence). The length of the CDR3 is 16 residues. Trimming cost V 6 bases and J 0 bases, with 17 bases left between them. The CDR3 nucleotides are TGTGCCAGCAGCTTTCGGCCCCCGACACTGAACACTGAAGCTTTCTTT. The encoded protein is CASSFRPPTLNTEAFF.

The genes are TRBV28 and TRBJ1-6; 9 bases line up with TRBD1. The germline V gene encodes CDR1 MDHEN and CDR2 SYDVKM. The CDR3 is 16 amino acids. With 5 bases clipped from V and 6 bases from J, the junction kept 8 bases outside the gene matches. The CDR3 loop is CASSLPGQGFNSPLHF. CDR3 DNA sequence: TGTGCCAGCAGTCTTCCGGGACAGGGCTTTAATTCACCCCTCCACTTT.

J is TRBJ2-2 and V is TRBV7-9; possibly TRBD2 for D (6 bases). The CDR3 loop spans 18 amino acids. V was trimmed by 5 bases and J by 3 bases, leaving 22 bases between them. Germline CDR1 SEHNR, CDR2 FQNEAQ (reference sequence). CDR3 nucleotide sequence: TGTGCCAGCAGCCCTTGGAGGGGAACGAGGCGCGACACCGGGGAGCTGTTTTTT. Translated, it gives CASSPWRGTRRDTGELFF.

The gene calls are TRBV5-1 and TRBJ2-5, with 8 bases fitting TRBD2. Germline-derived CDR1 and CDR2 are SGHRS and YFSETQ. J gave up 5 bases and V 1 base, and 4 bases lay outside the gene matches. This CDR3 has 14 residues. This CDR3 is CASSLRGGLETQYF. CDR3 nucleotide sequence: TGCGCCAGCAGCTTGCGCGGGGGGTTGGAGACCCAGTACTTC.

This clone has only one observation. The V and J genes are TRBV2 and TRBJ1-4; possibly TRBD1 for D (5 bases). Trimming took off 6 bases at V and 6 bases at J, with 8 bases between the two ends. CDR3 length: 12 amino acids. The V gene's germline CDR1 is SNHLY and CDR2 FYNNEI. CDR3 sequence: CASRKGDEKLFF. For the CDR3, the DNA is TGTGCCAGCAGAAAAGGGGATGAAAAACTGTTTTTT.

This sequence joins TRBV29-1 and TRBJ1-5; 12 bases fit TRBD1. The CDR3 extends over 18 amino acids. Germline CDR1 and CDR2: SQVTM and ANQGSEA. Unmatched junction bases numbered 7, after V lost 0 bases and J lost 1 base. Here the CDR3 reads CSVEDLGQGASSNQPQHF. The DNA of the CDR3 is TGCAGCGTTGAAGATTTGGGACAGGGGGCATCGAGCAATCAGCCCCAGCATTTT.

This chain joins TRBV25-1 and TRBJ1-1; D is perhaps TRBD1 (6 bases). Germline lookup yields CDR1 MGHDK and CDR2 SYGVNS. V was trimmed by 5 bases and J by 10 bases, leaving 14 bases between them. The CDR3 has 12 amino acids. The CDR3 sequence: CASSTSGHGAFF. The CDR3 DNA follows: TGTGCCAGCAGTACCTCGGGACATGGAGCTTTCTTT.

The chain has TRBV7-9 and TRBJ1-5; D not resolved. In germline, CDR1 is SEHNR, CDR2 FQNEAQ (reference sequence). Trimming removed 5 bases from V and 0 bases from J, with 2 bases in between. CDR3 length equals 12 residues. CDR3 residues: CASSHSNQPQHF. The CDR3 nucleotides are TGTGCCAGCAGCCATAGCAATCAGCCCCAGCATTTT.

The V call is TRBV9, the J call TRBJ1-2, with TRBD1 identical over 7 bases. The CDR3 contains 15 residues. Trimming removed 4 bases from V and 6 bases from J; junction bases left unmatched: 12. Germline CDR1 reads SGDLS; CDR2 reads YYNGEE. The CDR3 sequence: CASSYAGQRYDGYTF. In DNA, the CDR3 is TGTGCCAGCAGCTATGCGGGACAGCGGTACGATGGCTACACCTTC.

The chain recombines TRBV7-8 with TRBJ1-1; D gene ambiguous. Germline assignment: CDR1 SGHVS and CDR2 FQNEAQ. This CDR3 has 14 amino acids. Trimming removed 3 bases at V and 4 bases at J, with 12 bases between. The CDR3 sequence is CASSFGRRSTEAFF. The DNA of the CDR3 is TGTGCCAGCAGCTTCGGACGGAGGTCCACTGAAGCTTTCTTT.

This chain uses TRBV12-3 or TRBV12-4 with TRBJ2-3, with 7 bases matching TRBD1. The CDR3 totals 13 residues. V shed 5 bases and J 5 bases; nucleotides not matched to a gene: 4. CDR3 amino acids: CASSPRQGDTQYF. CDR3 sequence (DNA): TGTGCCAGCAGTCCCCGACAGGGAGATACGCAGTATTTT.